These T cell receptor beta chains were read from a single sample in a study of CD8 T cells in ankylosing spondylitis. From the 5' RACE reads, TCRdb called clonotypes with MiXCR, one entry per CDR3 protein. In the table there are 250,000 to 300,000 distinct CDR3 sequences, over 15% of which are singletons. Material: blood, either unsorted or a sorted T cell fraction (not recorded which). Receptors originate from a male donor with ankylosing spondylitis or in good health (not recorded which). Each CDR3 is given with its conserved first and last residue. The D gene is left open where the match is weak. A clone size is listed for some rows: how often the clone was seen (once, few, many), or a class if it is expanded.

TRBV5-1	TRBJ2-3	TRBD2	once	TGCGCCAGCAGCTTGGGAGCGGGAGATGCAGGTACGCAGTATTTT	CASSLGAGDAGTQYF
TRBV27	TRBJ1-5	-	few	TGTGCCAGCAGCTCATGTTGTGGGGCTGGGCAGCCCCAGCATTTT	CASSSCCGAGQPQHF
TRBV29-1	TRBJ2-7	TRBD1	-	TGCAGCTCGCCAAGGGACAGGCTCATCTCCTACGAGCAGTACTTC	CSSPRDRLISYEQYF
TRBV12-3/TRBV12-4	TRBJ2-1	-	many	TGTGCCAGCAGTTTTATTACGCATGAGCAGTTCTTC	CASSFITHEQFF
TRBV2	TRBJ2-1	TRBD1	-	TGTGCCAGCAGTGTCGGGACAGGGGTCCTCAATGAGCAGTTCTTC	CASSVGTGVLNEQFF
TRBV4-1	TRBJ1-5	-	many	TGCGCCAGCAGCCAAGCCCCACAGAGGGGCAATCAGCCCCAGCATTTT	CASSQAPQRGNQPQHF
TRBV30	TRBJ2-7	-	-	TGTGCCTGGAGTGTAACTGGTTACGAGCAGTACTTC	CAWSVTGYEQYF
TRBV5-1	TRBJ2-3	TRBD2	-	TGCGCCAGCAGCCCGCCGGGACTAGCGAACACAGATACGCAGTATTTT	CASSPPGLANTDTQYF
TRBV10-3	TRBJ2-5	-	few	TGTGCCATCAGTGGCCGGGGCCCCCAAGAGACCCAGTACTTC	CAISGRGPQETQYF
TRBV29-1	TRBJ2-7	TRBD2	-	TGCAGCGTTGAAATGGGTAGCGGGGGTAACGAGCAGTACTTC	CSVEMGSGGNEQYF
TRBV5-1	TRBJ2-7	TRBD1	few	TGCGCCAGCAGCTTGGCTTCAGGGGGCCAGTCTATTGGATACGAGCAGTACTTC	CASSLASGGQSIGYEQYF
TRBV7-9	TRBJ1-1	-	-	TGTGCCAGCAGCTCCCCTCCTGAAGCTTTCTTT	CASSSPPEAFF
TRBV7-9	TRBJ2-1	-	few	TGTGCCAGCAGCCAGAGTAGCGGCAATGAGCAGTTCTTC	CASSQSSGNEQFF
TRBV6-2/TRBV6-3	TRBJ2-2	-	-	TGTGCCAGCACCCCACAAGTCACCGGGGAGCTGTTTTTT	CASTPQVTGELFF
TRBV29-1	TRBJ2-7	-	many	TGCAGCGTTGGCCCGGGACAATCCTACGAGCAGTACTTC	CSVGPGQSYEQYF
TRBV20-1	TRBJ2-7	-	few	TGCAGTGCTGGGGGATATCCCGAAGACTACGAGCAGTACTTC	CSAGGYPEDYEQYF
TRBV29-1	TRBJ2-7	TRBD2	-	TGCAGCGTTGTATTTAGCGGGAGTGAATACGAGCAGTACTTC	CSVVFSGSEYEQYF
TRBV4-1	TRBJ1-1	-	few	TGCGCCAGCAGCCAAGAACCGGGCTGGAACACTGAAGCTTTCTTT	CASSQEPGWNTEAFF
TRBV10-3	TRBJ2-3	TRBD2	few	TGTGCCATAGCTATGACTAGCGGGAGGGCCACAGATACGCAGTATTTT	CAIAMTSGRATDTQYF
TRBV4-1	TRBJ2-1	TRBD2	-	TGCGCCAGCAGCCAACTAGCGGGAGGTGATGAGCAGTTCTTC	CASSQLAGGDEQFF
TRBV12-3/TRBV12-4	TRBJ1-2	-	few	TGTGCCAGCACCCCCATGTGGGGGGTTTTCTATGGCTACACCTTC	CASTPMWGVFYGYTF
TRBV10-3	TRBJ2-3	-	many	TGTGCCATCAGTCACGGGGAGACCACAGATACGCAGTATTTT	CAISHGETTDTQYF
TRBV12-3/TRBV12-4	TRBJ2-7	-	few	TGTGCCAGCAGTTTAGCCCGAATATCACAGGGCTACGAGCAGTACTTC	CASSLARISQGYEQYF
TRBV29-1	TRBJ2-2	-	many	TGCAGCGTTGAAAGTGGTACGAGAAACACCGGGGAGCTGTTTTTT	CSVESGTRNTGELFF
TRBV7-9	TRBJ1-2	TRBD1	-	TGTGCCAGCAGCTTAGGGGACAGATTCTATGGCTACACCTTC	CASSLGDRFYGYTF
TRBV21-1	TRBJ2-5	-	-	TGTGCCAGCAGCGGCGACCCCCGGGACAGGGGGGAGACCCAGTACTTC	CASSGDPRDRGETQYF
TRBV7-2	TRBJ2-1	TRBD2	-	TGTGCCAGCAGCTTAGATGGGACTAGTATACATGAGCAGTTCTTC	CASSLDGTSIHEQFF
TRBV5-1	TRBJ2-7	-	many	TGCGCCAGCAGCTCGAAAGGCTATGAGCAGTACTTC	CASSSKGYEQYF
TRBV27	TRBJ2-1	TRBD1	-	TGTGCCAGCAGTTTAGGACAGGGGTTCAATGAGCAGTTCTTC	CASSLGQGFNEQFF
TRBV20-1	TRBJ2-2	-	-	TGCAGTGCCAGACAGGTGAACACCGGGGAGCTGTTTTTT	CSARQVNTGELFF
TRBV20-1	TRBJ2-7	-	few	TGCAGTGCTAGACAGGAGGGCTACGAGCAGTACTTC	CSARQEGYEQYF
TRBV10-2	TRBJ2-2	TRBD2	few	TGCGCCAGCAGTGAGCAGAAAGCGGGAGGAAACACCGGGGAGCTGTTTTTT	CASSEQKAGGNTGELFF
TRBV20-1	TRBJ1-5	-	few	TGCAGTGCTAGAGGTCCAGGGCATCAGCCCCAGCATTTT	CSARGPGHQPQHF
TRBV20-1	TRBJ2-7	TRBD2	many	TGCGGCACGGAAGATAGCGGGTCCTCCTACGAGCAGTACTTC	CGTEDSGSSYEQYF
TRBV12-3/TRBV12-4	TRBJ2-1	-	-	TGTGCCAGCGCACTGAATAATGAGCAGTTCTTC	CASALNNEQFF
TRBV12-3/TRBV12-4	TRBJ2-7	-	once	TGTGCCAGCAGTTCAGTTGGGAGCTCCTACGAGCAGTACTTC	CASSSVGSSYEQYF
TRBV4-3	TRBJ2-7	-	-	TGCGCCAGCAGCCAAGATTGGGCTAGTCGGGCCTACGAGCAGTACTTC	CASSQDWASRAYEQYF
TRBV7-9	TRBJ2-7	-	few	TGTGCCAGCAGCCTGGTGATACCTGCGGGCGAGCAGTACTTC	CASSLVIPAGEQYF
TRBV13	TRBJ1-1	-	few	TGTGCCAGCAGCTTACCCTCGGGGTATGACACTGAAGCTTTCTTT	CASSLPSGYDTEAFF
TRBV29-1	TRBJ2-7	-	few	TGCAGCGTCTTACAGGCCACCCACGAGCAGTACTTC	CSVLQATHEQYF